These T cell receptor beta chains were read from a single sample in a study of identical twins. TCRdb re-analysed the 5' RACE reads in MiXCR, keeping a single row per CDR3 protein. This table has about 660,000 distinct CDR3 sequences, approximately 9% appearing once. These same data were also listed under a study on yellow fever vaccine responses in identical twins.

The specimen sequenced was PBMCs. The origin of the receptors is a woman younger than 30 in good health. Both conserved end residues are part of each CDR3. A D gene is named only where the DNA matches it firmly. Clone size is stated in some rows and not others, as once, few, many or a class when expanded.

J gene | D gene | V gene | clone size | CDR3 DNA | CDR3 protein
TRBJ2-7 | TRBD2 | TRBV20-1 | . | TGCAGTGCTAGAGATCTAGCGGGACAGCTAGTAGACGAGCAGTACTTC | CSARDLAGQLVDEQYF
TRBJ2-2 | . | TRBV7-2 | few | TGTGCCAGCAGCTTCCAGCGGTCCAACACCGGGGAGCTGTTTTTT | CASSFQRSNTGELFF
TRBJ2-5 | . | TRBV6-2/TRBV6-3 | few | TGTGCCAGCAGTTATCAGGGGTGGGCGACCCAGTACTTC | CASSYQGWATQYF
TRBJ1-5 | TRBD1 | TRBV29-1 | . | TGCAGCGTCCGGGGCGGGACAGAGAGCAATCAGCCCCAGCATTTT | CSVRGGTESNQPQHF
TRBJ2-7 | TRBD1 | TRBV20-1 | few | TGCAGTGCTAGGACAGGGCTCTCCTACGAGCAGTACTTC | CSARTGLSYEQYF
TRBJ2-3 | TRBD2 | TRBV29-1 | many | TGCAGCGCTAGCGGGAGAGGTACAGATACGCAGTATTTT | CSASGRGTDTQYF
TRBJ1-6 | . | TRBV15 | . | TGTGCCACCAGCAGAGCAGTCGGAACCTATAATTCACCCCTCCACTTT | CATSRAVGTYNSPLHF
TRBJ2-1 | TRBD2 | TRBV6-1 | . | TGTGCCAGCAGTACGGGACTAGCGGGAATGCCGGACAATGAGCAGTTCTTC | CASSTGLAGMPDNEQFF
TRBJ2-1 | TRBD2 | TRBV20-1 | . | TGCAGTGCTAGAAAGCGGGGCTCCTACAATGAGCAGTTCTTC | CSARKRGSYNEQFF
TRBJ2-7 | . | TRBV27 | few | TGTGCCAGCAGTTGGCAGGGGACCGAGCAGTACTTC | CASSWQGTEQYF
TRBJ1-1 | . | TRBV3-1 | . | TGTGCCAGCAGCCAAGTTGTGGGTACTGAAGCTTTCTTT | CASSQVVGTEAFF
TRBJ2-1 | . | TRBV27 | . | TGTGCCAGCAGTTTATCCAGGGGTTGGTACAATGAGCAGTTCTTC | CASSLSRGWYNEQFF
TRBJ2-1 | TRBD2 | TRBV27 | few | TGTGCCAGCAATGCAGCGGGGGTCTACAATGAGCAGTTCTTC | CASNAAGVYNEQFF
TRBJ1-4 | . | TRBV7-9 | many | TGTGCCAGCAGCCTAGCTGCAACTAATGAAAAACTGTTTTTT | CASSLAATNEKLFF
TRBJ2-3 | . | TRBV29-1 | many | TGCAGCGTTGAAATCCCAGCGATAGGCGCAGATACGCAGTATTTT | CSVEIPAIGADTQYF
TRBJ2-1 | TRBD2 | TRBV30 | . | TGTGCCTGGAGACTAGCGGGAGTTAATGAGCAGTTCTTC | CAWRLAGVNEQFF
TRBJ1-2 | . | TRBV7-9 | . | TGTGCCAGCAGCTTAGGCGGAGGGGGTATAAAGGGCTACACCTTC | CASSLGGGGIKGYTF
TRBJ2-7 | TRBD2 | TRBV5-1 | . | TGCGCCAGCAGCTTAGCGGGGGGAGGTAACGAGCAGTACTTC | CASSLAGGGNEQYF
TRBJ2-7 | . | TRBV7-2 | many | TGTGCCAGCAGCTTAGGATCTATCTACGAGCAGTACTTC | CASSLGSIYEQYF
TRBJ2-7 | TRBD2 | TRBV4-3 | few | TGCGCCAGCAGTCAAATTAGCGGGGGTGGAGGGCAGTACTTC | CASSQISGGGGQYF
TRBJ1-1 | . | TRBV27 | few | TGTGCCAGCAGTTTATCCGGGGGCCACACTGAAGCTTTCTTT | CASSLSGGHTEAFF
TRBJ2-3 | TRBD1 | TRBV20-1 | . | TGCAGTGCTAGAGAAGACAGGGTGCGCACAGATACGCAGTATTTT | CSAREDRVRTDTQYF
TRBJ2-5 | . | TRBV18 | few | TGTGCCAGCTCACCCCCGGCGGACCAAGAGACCCAGTACTTC | CASSPPADQETQYF
TRBJ2-7 | . | TRBV5-1 | few | TGCGCCAGCAGCTCACCAAAGGACGGTGGAGGCCACGAGCAGTACTTC | CASSSPKDGGGHEQYF
TRBJ2-1 | . | TRBV12-3/TRBV12-4 | many | TGTGCCAGCAGCCCCACCCGGGACTCAGGAAACAATGAGCAGTTCTTC | CASSPTRDSGNNEQFF
TRBJ2-6 | . | TRBV6-5 | few | TGTGCCAGCAGTTACTCGGGGAACTCTGGGGCCAACGTCCTGACTTTC | CASSYSGNSGANVLTF
TRBJ2-7 | . | TRBV20-1 | many | TGCAGTGCTGCGTTAGAGTACGAGCAGTACTTC | CSAALEYEQYF
TRBJ1-1 | . | TRBV7-9 | . | TGTGCCAGCAGCCCCCAGCAAGGGTCGGGCACTGAAGCTTTCTTT | CASSPQQGSGTEAFF
TRBJ2-3 | TRBD1 | TRBV10-3 | many | TGTGCCATCAGACAGGGGCCCAACCCCGCAGATACGCAGTATTTT | CAIRQGPNPADTQYF
TRBJ1-1 | . | TRBV11-2 | few | TGTGCCAGCAGCCCCCGCGTCCGGGCTACGGGATCCACTGAAGCTTTCTTT | CASSPRVRATGSTEAFF
TRBJ2-3 | TRBD2 | TRBV11-2 | many | TGTGCCAGCAGCTTAAACCTAGCGGGGGGGCTAAATACGCAGTATTTT | CASSLNLAGGLNTQYF